This T cell receptor (beta chain) was recovered during a study of regulatory T cells in long-lasting Graves disease (dated by TCRdb to 2020 to 2022). For the wider study: Antithyroid drugs had been taken for less than 3 months by newly diagnosed Graves' disease patients. Patients with persistent Graves' disease were compared with patients with newly diagnosed Graves' disease using TCR sequencing and RNA sequencing of peripheral blood. The study was conducted in China and was registered as a clinical trial. TCR sequencing covered some 13 persistent and roughly 20 newly diagnosed Graves' disease patients, 33 samples in total.

Libraries were prepared through multiplex PCR. Instrument on record: Illumina HiSeq 4000. iRepertoire HTBI primers and Arm-PCR amplification of CDR3 regions were used to construct TCR beta libraries. Gel purification was performed on PCR products prior to sequencing. Per the authors' processing: Across samples, roughly 60 TRBV and roughly 13 TRBJ segments were identified and used for gene usage analysis of CDR3 amino acid clonotypes. COPE and FqMerger were used to merge the filtered high-quality paired reads into contigs. BLAST was used to align contigs to the IMGT TRBV, TRBD and TRBJ reference genes, and CDR3 was defined following IMGT. Any clonotype with a frequency above 0.1% was counted as a highly expanded clone. Shannon entropy was used to measure repertoire diversity, and the Gini coefficient was used to measure V-J evenness. Clonotypes shared by more than one individual were considered public. In-frame beta chains were kept once TCRdb had trimmed the public reads at Q25 with fastp and called clones with MiXCR. Rows with one shared CDR3 protein collapse into an entry with the most common genes and DNA. TCRdb, not the authors, supplied the V and J calls. The sample data list about 440,000 distinct CDR3 sequences, and about a sixth of these were observed just once. The top ten constitute approximately 22% of the sample.

On the study overall, not on this receptor specifically: The authors acknowledged the small sample size as a limitation that may reduce accuracy. Sequencing and analysis were limited to the TCR beta chain. Peripheral blood alone was examined, since thyroid tissue, which constituted the primary lesion, could not be accessed. Persistent Graves' disease patients showed lower TCR Shannon entropy and fewer highly expanded clones than newly diagnosed patients, suggesting clonal expansion. Persistent disease showed preferential use of TRBV28, TRBJ1-2 and TRBJ2-5, whereas newly diagnosed disease favored TRBV20-1 and TRBJ2-1. A larger number of public clonotypes was shared among persistent patients (around 3,000) than among newly diagnosed patients (roughly 930).

What this sample's time point label stands for: newly diagnosed GD, antithyroid drugs for less than 3 months. RNA was extracted from PBMCs in TRIzol for both TCR sequencing and RNA sequencing. The diagnosis of Graves' disease followed American Thyroid Association guidelines. Patients were recruited from an endocrinology department in Xi'an, China. From each patient, about 9.7 milliliters of peripheral blood was collected into an EDTA anticoagulant tube. Ficoll Paque Plus density gradient separation was used to isolate PBMCs, and no further T cell sorting was performed. An Agilent 2100 Bioanalyzer and agarose gel were used to assess RNA quality, and a NanoDrop 2000 was used to measure RNA concentration. From V the trimming removes 2 bases and from J it removes 4 bases, while the gene matches leave 9 bases of the junction unaccounted for. Taken from the germline V gene, the CDR1 and CDR2 loops are MGHRA and YSYEKL. The CDR3 covers 16 residues, taking in both the cysteine and the phenylalanine. The entry retains the CDR3 DNA only, 48 bases that are in frame from base 1.

On this clonotype: The specificity of this receptor is unknown. No base quality values were provided; no much bigger clone lies one nucleotide off.

These same data were also listed under a study on T cells in Graves' hyperthyroidism and ophthalmopathy. As noted in the second study: Graves' hyperthyroidism was defined as stable when no progression to ophthalmopathy occurred over 18 months of follow-up. Hyperthyroidism patients were newly diagnosed, with disease duration under 2 months, and aged 18 to 65 years. Exclusion was applied to patients with uncontrolled infections, other autoimmune diseases, pregnancy or lactation. Diagnoses were based on clinical symptoms, serum thyroxine and TRAb, thyroid ultrasound and orbital computed tomography. The TCR CDR3 was subjected to a first round of RT-PCR using the HTBI primer set and the Qiagen OneStep RT-PCR kit. Most expanded thyroid clonotypes (frequency above 0.001) were also found in blood, which suggests that blood repertoires may mirror thyroid immune responses. A model built on a 13 V-J signature distinguished ophthalmopathy from stable hyperthyroidism, reaching around 90% sensitivity and under 84% specificity in cross-validation and 80%/75% in testing. During validation, the model predicted progression to ophthalmopathy a median of approximately 7 months ahead of onset, with more than 60% sensitivity and about 72% specificity. A discovery cohort of around 100 patients, approximately 44 with Graves' ophthalmopathy and approximately 57 with stable Graves' hyperthyroidism, was used to find distinguishing TCR V-J signatures. Prospective prediction of ophthalmopathy was tested in an independent validation cohort of 18 hyperthyroidism patients and 17 patients who later progressed to ophthalmopathy. The approximately 90 discovery patients were divided at random into training and test sets in a 7:3 ratio. In addition, the study compared T-cell repertoires in thyroid tissue and in blood from roughly six Graves' hyperthyroidism patients. After blood sampling, hyperthyroidism patients were treated with methimazole at a starting dose of 30 mg daily, and ophthalmopathy patients were treated with high-dose intravenous methylprednisolone. A second multiplex PCR round built the libraries, followed by size selection and purification. Sequencing of the libraries was done on an Illumina HiSeq2000 using paired-end 100 bp reads. SOAPnuke was used to process the raw data, removing reads that contained adapters or uncalled bases, had a mean Phred below 15, or lacked an exact match to the constant primer or identifier. High-quality paired reads were merged using COPE v1.2.5, and each unique nucleotide sequence was defined as a clonotype. MiTCR v1.1 was used to align the clonotypes against IMGT TRBV, TRBD and TRBJ reference segments. Analysis was restricted to V-J combinations with a frequency above 0.0001, which covered about 99% of repertoires. The TCS score was defined as the ratio of F50 (clonal expansion) to E x V (chaos), calculated using BLOSUM62-based TCRdist between CDR3 peptides within each V-J. Welch's t-statistics and random forest reduced approximately 520 V-J features to under 15, which were used in a naive Bayes classifier (R e1071). Sample size was not statistically predetermined, and investigators were not blinded to group allocation. According to the paper, TCR Vbeta CDR3 sequencing was carried out on 135 peripheral blood samples, which came from approximately 41 ophthalmopathy, under 80 hyperthyroidism and about 17 progressor patients.

Recombination connected TRBV4-1 to TRBJ2-3; TRBD1 lines up with 7 middle nucleotides. This specimen consisted of peripheral blood mononuclear cells (PBMCs), obtained at new diagnosis, from a patient treated with antithyroid drugs. This TCR came from a woman aged 18-35 years with Graves disease. Donor details come from another sample of the same person, matched by shared clones. The CDR3 protein is CASSQFDRVRADTQYF. DNA sequence: TGCGCCAGCAGCCAATTTGACAGGGTTAGGGCAGATACGCAGTATTTT.